A single sample gave rise to the 14 T cell receptor beta chains below, sequenced in a study of identical twins. TCRdb reprocessed the 5' RACE reads with MiXCR, giving one entry per CDR3 protein. The data show about 250,000 distinct CDR3 sequences, with more than 13% seen just once and 8.8% held by the top ten. Sequences were obtained from memory (CD45RO+) T cells sorted from blood. The receptors come from a woman under 30 in good health.

The V and J genes are TRBV2 and TRBJ2-7; 12 nucleotides align to TRBD1. The CDR3 covers 14 residues. The V and J ends lost 9 bases and 7 bases, in that order; junction bases with no gene match: 10. Germline assignment: CDR1 SNHLY and CDR2 FYNNEI. This chain's CDR3 is CASNPGQGAQEQYF. CDR3 in DNA: TGTGCCAGTAACCCGGGACAGGGGGCGCAGGAGCAGTACTTC.

This clonotype was observed at least ten times. A read error may account for a junction end that differs from germline. This chain links TRBV12-3 or TRBV12-4 with TRBJ2-7; the D call may be TRBD1 or TRBD2 (5 bases each). CDR3 size: 13 residues. CDR3 region: CASSFRGSNEQYF. In nucleotides, the CDR3 is TGTGCCAGCAGTTTTCGGGGCTCCAACGAGCAGTACTTC.

The chain has TRBV12-3 or TRBV12-4 and TRBJ2-5; D possibly corresponds to TRBD2 (6 bases). The V end was cut by 5 bases, the J end by 4 bases, with 11 bases between. This CDR3 region has 13 residues. The CDR3 nucleotides are TGTGCCAGCAGTCCGACTAGTCCAGAGACCCAGTACTTC. Translation: CASSPTSPETQYF.

The V and J genes are TRBV30 and TRBJ2-1; D gene uncertain. This CDR3 has 11 amino acids. The germline gives CDR1 GTSNPN, CDR2 SVGIG (reference sequence). Trimming removed 0 bases at V and 9 bases at J, with 6 bases between. CDR3 amino acids: CAWSVQSEQFF. The CDR3 DNA reads as TGTGCCTGGAGTGTACAAAGTGAGCAGTTCTTC.

The chain carries TRBV9 and TRBJ1-1; D gene unclear. From germline, CDR1 is SGDLS and CDR2 YYNGEE. The ends were cut back, 0 bases at V and 4 bases at J, with 7 bases in the middle. The CDR3 has 13 residues. The CDR3 region is CASSVGSATEAFF. In DNA, the CDR3 is TGTGCCAGCAGCGTAGGTAGTGCCACTGAAGCTTTCTTT.

This chain joins TRBV6-4 and TRBJ2-2; TRBD1 matches 7 bases. Trimming took 4 bases from V and 5 from J; bases not matched to a gene: 1. There are 13 residues in the CDR3. Germline loops: CDR1 MRHNA, CDR2 SNTAGT. CDR3 in amino acids: CASSATGTGELFF. CDR3 nucleotides: TGTGCCAGCAGTGCGACAGGGACCGGGGAGCTGTTTTTT.

This clonotype was observed a handful of times. The J gene is TRBJ2-5, the V gene TRBV13; a possible D gene is TRBD2 (6 bases). The CDR3 is 14 residues long. Germline V lookup: CDR1 PRHDT, CDR2 FYEKMQ (reference sequence). V was clipped by 5 bases and J by 0 bases, with 10 bases between them. In nucleotides, the CDR3 is TGTGCCAGCAGCCCACGGGAGTACCAAGAGACCCAGTACTTC. Protein sequence: CASSPREYQETQYF.

The CDR3 DNA follows: TGCAGTGCTAGTCGGGGGATAAACACTGAAGCTTTCTTT. Amino acids: CSASRGINTEAFF. This chain links TRBV20-1 with TRBJ1-1, with TRBD1 as a possible D gene (5 bases). The CDR3 totals 13 residues. The germline gives CDR1 DFQATT, CDR2 SNEGSKA (reference sequence). Trimming took off 3 bases at V and 2 bases at J, with 10 bases between the two ends.

V is TRBV11-3 and J is TRBJ2-2; D remains unclear. Trimming stripped 1 base from V and 7 bases from J, with 7 bases between. Germline CDR1 reads SGHNT; CDR2 reads YENEEA. The CDR3 extends over 13 amino acids. The CDR3 loop reads CASSLGPFGELFF. For the CDR3, the DNA is TGTGCCAGCAGCTTAGGACCATTCGGGGAGCTGTTTTTT. The entire variable domain, with the rest obtained from reference TRBV11-3 and TRBJ2-2, is as follows: EAGVVQSPRYKIIEKKQPVAFWCNPISGHNTLYWYLQNLGQGPELLIRYENEEAVDDSQLPKDRFSAERLKGVDSTLKIQPAELGDSAVYLCASSLGPFGELFFGEGSRLTVL.

This clonotype came up a few times. The rearrangement uses TRBV20-1 and TRBJ2-5, with a possible D match to TRBD1 (5 bases). Per the germline V gene, CDR1 is DFQATT and CDR2 is SNEGSKA (reference sequence). The V and J ends lost 5 bases and 5 bases respectively, with 12 bases between them. The CDR3 runs 12 residues. CDR3: CSAGARWETQYF. For the CDR3, the DNA is TGCAGTGCTGGGGCTAGGTGGGAGACCCAGTACTTC.

V is TRBV12-3 or TRBV12-4 and J is TRBJ2-7; tentative D call: TRBD1 (6 bases). The CDR3 spans 15 residues. Trimming removed 5 bases from V and 0 bases from J, with 14 bases in between. DNA for the CDR3: TGTGCCAGCAGTGCGCCAGGGGCCCCCTCCTACGAGCAGTACTTC. Encoded protein: CASSAPGAPSYEQYF.

This clonotype has only a few counts. CDR3 loop: CASSVALFLSGNTIYF. The CDR3 DNA follows: TGTGCCAGCAGCGTAGCTTTATTCCTCTCTGGAAACACCATATATTTT. The V call is TRBV9, the J call TRBJ1-3; D gene uncertain. Germline loops: CDR1 SGDLS, CDR2 YYNGEE. V lost 0 bases and J lost 0, with 10 bases in between. The CDR3 covers 16 residues.

This clonotype was observed a few times. This rearrangement joins TRBV21-1 to TRBJ1-2. TRBV21-1 is a listed pseudogene. The CDR3 contains 16 residues. The CDR3 coding sequence is TGTGCCAGCAGCAAAGAAGGAGCGGGAAAAGCTGATGGCTACACCTTC. It specifies CASSKEGAGKADGYTF.

This chain connects TRBV5-8 to TRBJ1-3, with no clear D. The CDR3 sequence is 13 residues long. The ends were cut back, 2 bases at V and 7 bases at J, with 10 bases in the middle. Germline V gives CDR1 SGHTS, CDR2 YDEGEE. The CDR3 sequence is CASSFGSVNTIYF. As DNA, the CDR3 is TGTGCCAGCAGCTTCGGCTCTGTCAACACCATATATTTT.